These 17 T cell receptor beta chains came from one sample sequenced in a study of post-analysis software for immune sequencing data. Study outcomes and limitations: Controls showed lower frequencies than patients for 5 or 6 TRBV segments, and TRBV5-6, TRBV5-1 and TRBV20-1 were among these.

Their recognized antigens are unknown. Included in the TCR beta cDNA libraries were unique molecular identifiers. MiXCR was run by TCRdb on the PCR reads, yielding one entry per CDR3 protein. This table has about 170,000 distinct CDR3 sequences, roughly 31% appearing once. What was sequenced was blood. The receptors were sampled from a girl between 5 and 17 years old with multiple sclerosis.

This clonotype was seen at least ten times. CDR3 sequence reads: CASSDREETDTQYF. The CDR3 DNA follows: TGTGCCAGCAGCGACAGGGAGGAGACAGATACGCAGTATTTT. V is TRBV12-3 or TRBV12-4 and J is TRBJ2-3; a possible D gene is TRBD1 (7 bases). V gave up 6 bases and J gave up 3 bases, with 13 bases separating them. CDR3 length: 14 residues.

The sample holds many counts of this clonotype. The chain is built from TRBV11-1 and TRBJ2-1; D gene ambiguous. The length of the CDR3 is 11 residues. V was clipped by 5 bases and J by 4 bases, with 3 bases between them. Germline loops: CDR1 SGHAT, CDR2 FQDESV (reference sequence). DNA of the CDR3: TGTGCCAGCAGCGGTTACAATGAGCAGTTCTTC. It codes for CASSGYNEQFF.

The V call is TRBV6-2 or TRBV6-3, the J call TRBJ2-5, with TRBD2 matching over 9 bases. Germline CDR1 is MNHEY and CDR2 is SVGEGT. V shed 8 bases, J shed 11 bases, and the junction held 15 bases outside the gene matches. This CDR3 comprises 14 residues. CDR3 in DNA: TGTGCCAGCGCGTCGGCGGGAGGGGTCGATGAGCAGTACTTC. It codes for CASASAGGVDEQYF.

This clonotype was recorded at least ten times. The rearrangement links TRBV5-1 to TRBJ2-1, with 8 bases matching TRBD1. Trimming cost V 4 bases and J 8 bases; bases outside gene matches: 11. Germline CDR1 and CDR2: SGHRS and YFSETQ. The CDR3 has 15 residues. The CDR3 loop is CASSPHRGILDEQFF. In DNA, the CDR3 is TGCGCCAGCAGCCCCCACAGGGGGATTCTCGATGAGCAGTTCTTC.

Many counts were recorded for this clonotype. The genes are TRBV5-4 and TRBJ1-1; the D gene is possibly TRBD1 (5 bases). Trimming stripped 1 base from V and 2 bases from J, with 12 bases between. The germline gives CDR1 SGHNT, CDR2 YYREEE (reference sequence). The CDR3 has 15 residues. Here the CDR3 reads CASSLTGRLNTEAFF. The CDR3 DNA sequence: TGTGCCAGCAGCTTGACGGGACGGTTAAACACTGAAGCTTTCTTT.

This clonotype was observed at least ten times. V is TRBV20-1 and J is TRBJ1-5; 7 nucleotides align to TRBD1. V shed 6 bases, J shed 5 bases, and the junction held 7 bases outside the gene matches. Germline assignment: CDR1 DFQATT and CDR2 SNEGSKA (reference sequence). CDR3 length: 13 amino acids. The DNA of the CDR3 is TGCAGTGCCAGACAGGGTTTAGATCAGCCCCAGCATTTT. Translating gives CSARQGLDQPQHF.

This clonotype was counted between two and nine times. Relative to the germline gene, one junction end is altered; a read error may explain this. The J gene is TRBJ1-1, the V gene TRBV10-3; D is unclear. This CDR3 is 18 amino acids long. The germline V gene has CDR1 ENHRY and CDR2 SYGVKD. CDR3 DNA: TGTGTCATCAGTGAGTCAATTAGTCCGAGGGCCCTGAACACTGAAGCTTTCTTT. Translated, it gives CVISESISPRALNTEAFF.

In its sample, this clonotype was seen many times. The rearrangement links TRBV2 to TRBJ2-3, with D perhaps matching TRBD1 (6 bases). V was shortened by 7 bases and J by 1 base, with 12 bases between the two germline ends. CDR1 is SNHLY, CDR2 FYNNEI, per germline. This CDR3 is 14 amino acids long. The CDR3 DNA reads as TGTGCCAGCACTTTGACAGGCGGCACAGATACGCAGTATTTT. It is translated as CASTLTGGTDTQYF.

With regard to this clonotype: A much larger clone differs from this one at a single base, so this may be a read error. The chain employs TRBV15 and TRBJ2-1; 8 nucleotides agree with TRBD1. V trimming: 0 bases; J trimming: 10 bases; junction bases outside the gene matches: 8. Germline V CDR1 and CDR2: LNHNV, YYDKDF (reference sequence). The CDR3 consists of 15 residues. The CDR3 region is CATSRDGQGSYEQFF. In DNA, the CDR3 is TGTGCCACCAGCAGAGATGGACAGGGTTCCTACGAGCAGTTCTTC.

Many counts were recorded for this clonotype. V is TRBV7-6 and J is TRBJ1-2, with D unclear. CDR3 length: 13 amino acids. Germline V gene data show CDR1 as SGHVS and CDR2 as FNYEAQ. The ends were cut back, 5 bases at V and 2 bases at J, with 9 bases in the middle. The CDR3 nucleotides read TGTGCCAGCAGCCATCGACCGAACTATGGCTACACCTTC. It yields the protein CASSHRPNYGYTF.

This clonotype occurred a few times. The chain carries TRBV6-5 and TRBJ2-2; a possible D gene is TRBD1 (6 bases). The CDR3 is 15 residues long. Germline values: CDR1 MNHEY, CDR2 SVGAGI. Trimming left V 4 bases short and J 3 bases short, with 12 bases between. The DNA for the CDR3 is TGTGCCAGCAGTTCAGGGGCGCAGGACACCGGGGAGCTGTTTTTT. This encodes CASSSGAQDTGELFF.

This chain connects TRBV29-1 to TRBJ1-1; D gene ambiguous. The V gene's germline CDR1 is SQVTM and CDR2 ANQGSEA. CDR3 length equals 12 residues. The V end lost 4 bases, the J end lost 1 base, and 7 bases lay between the germline ends. In nucleotides, the CDR3 is TGCAGCGTTGGGCCAGGGAACACTGAAGCTTTCTTT. This translates into CSVGPGNTEAFF.

V and J are TRBV12-3 or TRBV12-4 and TRBJ2-5; the match to TRBD1 covers 10 bases. The CDR3 totals 15 residues. The V segment lost 6 bases and the J segment 3 bases; nucleotides outside the gene matches: 7. The CDR3 DNA reads TGTGCCAGCAGCCCCCGGGACAGGGGTGAAGAGACCCAGTACTTC. It codes for CASSPRDRGEETQYF.

This clonotype was seen at least ten times. The gene calls are TRBV29-1 and TRBJ2-4; 9 bases match TRBD2. CDR1 SQVTM and CDR2 ANQGSEA come from the germline V gene. Unmatched junction bases numbered 20, after V lost 4 bases and J lost 1 base. The CDR3 spans 20 residues. Here the CDR3 DNA reads TGCAGCGTTGCCGGGACTAGCTTTAATCGGCTTCCCGGGGCCAAAAACATTCAGTACTTC. Amino acids: CSVAGTSFNRLPGAKNIQYF.

Concerning this clonotype itself: This could be a read error, since a much larger clone is one nucleotide away. The gene calls are TRBV4-1 and TRBJ2-7, with 12 bases aligning to TRBD1. The J segment lost 7 bases and the V segment lost 4 bases, leaving 5 bases of the junction unmatched. The CDR3 extends over 14 amino acids. The germline V gene encodes CDR1 MGHRA and CDR2 YSYEKL. The CDR3 reads CASSRGTGGYEQYF. CDR3 bases: TGCGCCAGCAGCCGAGGGACAGGGGGCTATGAGCAGTACTTC.

This clonotype was seen only a few times. A much larger clone sits a single nucleotide away, making a read error possible. This chain links TRBV18 with TRBJ2-7; 7 nucleotides agree with TRBD1. Germline CDR1 reads KGHSH; CDR2 reads LQKENI. V lost 5 bases and J lost 3; bases outside the gene matches: 7. The length of the CDR3 is 14 residues. The CDR3 region is CASSSRQGVYEQYF. The CDR3 DNA is TGTGCCAGCTCATCAAGGCAGGGGGTCTACGAGCAGTACTTC.

This clonotype showed up many times. This chain joins TRBV20-1 and TRBJ2-1; 7 bases map to TRBD2. V trimming: 3 bases; J trimming: 6 bases; junction bases outside the gene matches: 8. The germline V gene has CDR1 DFQATT and CDR2 SNEGSKA (reference sequence). The CDR3 is made up of 14 amino acids. CDR3 region: CSASGGGRFNEQFF. The DNA for the CDR3 is TGCAGTGCTAGTGGTGGCGGGAGATTCAATGAGCAGTTCTTC.